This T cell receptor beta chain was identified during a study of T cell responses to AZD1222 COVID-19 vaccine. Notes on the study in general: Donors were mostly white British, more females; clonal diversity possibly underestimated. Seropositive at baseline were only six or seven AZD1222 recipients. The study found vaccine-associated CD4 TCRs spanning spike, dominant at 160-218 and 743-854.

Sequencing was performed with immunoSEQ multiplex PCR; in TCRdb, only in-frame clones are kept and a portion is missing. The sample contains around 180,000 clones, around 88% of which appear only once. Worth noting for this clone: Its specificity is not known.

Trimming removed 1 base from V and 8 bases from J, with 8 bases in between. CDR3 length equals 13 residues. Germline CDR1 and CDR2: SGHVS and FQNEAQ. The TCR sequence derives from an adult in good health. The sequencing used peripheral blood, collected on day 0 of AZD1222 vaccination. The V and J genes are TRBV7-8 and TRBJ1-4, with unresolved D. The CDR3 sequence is CASSLGPGEKLFF. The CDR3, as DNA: TGTGCCAGCAGCTTAGGGCCAGGCGAAAAACTGTTTTTT.